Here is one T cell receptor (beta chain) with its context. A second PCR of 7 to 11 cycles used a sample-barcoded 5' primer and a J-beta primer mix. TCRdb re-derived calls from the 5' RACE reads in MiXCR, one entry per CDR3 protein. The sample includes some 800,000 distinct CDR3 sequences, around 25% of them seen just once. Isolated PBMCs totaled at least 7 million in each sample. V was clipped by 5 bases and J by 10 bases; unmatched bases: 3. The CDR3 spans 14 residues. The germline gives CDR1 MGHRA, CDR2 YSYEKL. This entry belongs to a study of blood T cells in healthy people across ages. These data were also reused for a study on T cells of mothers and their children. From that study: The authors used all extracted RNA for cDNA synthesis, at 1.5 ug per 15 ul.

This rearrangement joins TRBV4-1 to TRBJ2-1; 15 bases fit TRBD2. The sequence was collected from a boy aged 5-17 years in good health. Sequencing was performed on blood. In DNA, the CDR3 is TGCGCCAGCAGCTTCGGGACTAGCGGGGGGGAGCAGTTCTTC. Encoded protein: CASSFGTSGGEQFF.